These T cell receptor beta chains were read from a single sample in a study of follicular helper T cells after annual influenza vaccination. The table came from immunoSEQ multiplex PCR; TCRdb's copy has only in-frame clones and leaves some out. The sample yields about 9,800 clones, about 83% seen once. The sample here was CXCR5- memory CD4+ T cells sorted from blood, taken 7 days after influenza vaccination. The receptors come from an adult who received the influenza vaccine. Both conserved end residues are part of each CDR3.

v_call cdr3_aa
TRBV4-2 CASSPGTENYGYTF
TRBV9 CASSRDRGYNEQFF
TRBV19 CASSIEGGRTNSPLHF
TRBV7-6 CASSLAASPDTQYF
TRBV6-1 CASSEAGTGLGNTIYF
TRBV25-1 CASSEGGYGEKLFF
TRBV7-9 CASSLIPGSSSGNTIYF
TRBV11-3 CASSLEGPTRNEQYF
TRBV7-2 CASSPTDRLAEAFF
TRBV5-1 CASGRIQNTEAFF
TRBV7-6 CASSLLYRGALGSPLHF
TRBV7-2 CASSMRGMDRGYGYTF
TRBV5-1 CASSSGGSGSPLHF
TRBV19 CASSQMPGRQETQYF
TRBV7-9 CASSLEITGQGFFTDTQYF
TRBV5-6 CASSLVGSPRFPGEQYF
TRBV7-9 CASSVVGGTDTQYF
TRBV7-2 CASSADYLSTDTQYF
TRBV7-9 CASSPGTGIEKLFF
TRBV6-6 CASTNSGDSNQPQHF
TRBV7-9 CASSPLGRGVGETQYF
TRBV28 CASSFGGGAQKTQYF
TRBV18 CASSPGTGGYEQYF
TRBV5-1 CASAPLRAVSSYEQYF
TRBV7-3 CASSFDRFTDTQYF
TRBV5-4 CASSASGGPSDTQYF
TRBV18 CASLGGNYGYTF
TRBV7-2 CASSLEGYGYTF
TRBV5-1 CASSLGQYSGANVLTF
TRBV27 CASSLPGAPEAFF
TRBV2 CASIAGIGVDTQYF
TRBV4-2 CASSQPTGGSGGYTF
TRBV29-1 CSALAPDTQYF
TRBV6-1 CAGRRGGWGYTF
TRBV6-4 CASSDIRWGDQPQHF
TRBV6-6 CASSTRTGTGNTIYF
TRBV11-3 CASSLDQGGSARGNTIYF
TRBV5-4 CASSLGGQGYYGYTF
TRBV19 CASSMSATPNEKLFF
TRBV5-4 CASSRHPSGGLEAFF
TRBV6-5 CASSYSGRTNGYTF
TRBV9 CASSVAGGLQETQYF
TRBV29-1 CSVANGRGNIQYF
TRBV7-9 CASSRTGSYEQYF
TRBV5-1 CASSLAGQGAWQPQHF
TRBV9 CASSARTRPSNTGELFF
TRBV5-4 CASSATSDSYEQYF
TRBV6-5 CASSYSAQGAYEQYF
TRBV7-9 CASRQQETQYF
TRBV11-3 CASSSGPQSGNEQFF
TRBV5-1 CASSLGLAGRGRDPYF
TRBV19 CASTGDFGQGNYGYTF